This TCR beta chain was obtained from a study of monozygotic twins with inflammatory bowel disease. Broader study findings: Lower sharing of clonotypes with other individuals was seen in IBD patients than in healthy twins. This was most marked in patients showing signs of disease activity.

With respect to this clonotype: What it binds is unknown.

TCRdb reprocessed the 5' RACE reads, with one entry per CDR3 protein and no DNA. Its listing shows approximately 390,000 distinct CDR3 sequences. The CDR3 length is 14 residues. Germline loops: CDR1 SGDLS, CDR2 YYNGEE. The J gene is TRBJ2-7, the V gene TRBV9. Source material: blood. This TCR derives from a human donor with ulcerative colitis or Crohn's disease, or a healthy co-twin of an affected twin (not recorded which). The chain's CDR3 is CASSVAGSTYEQYF.